This T cell receptor beta chain was sequenced for a study of T cell responses to AZD1222 COVID-19 vaccine. TCRdb's copy holds only in-frame clones and misses some; the assay was immunoSEQ multiplex PCR. The sample has 150,000 to 200,000 clones; approximately 93% are singletons. The study, taken as a whole, reports: At baseline, seropositivity was found in only a handful of AZD1222 recipients.

A note on this clone: Its antigen is undetermined.

The length of the CDR3 is 13 residues. V was trimmed by 5 bases and J by 9 bases, leaving 11 bases between them. Germline V gene data show CDR1 as LNHDA and CDR2 as SQIVND (reference sequence). Sequenced material: peripheral blood, taken 28 days after the second AZD1222 dose. V gene TRBV19 combines with J gene TRBJ1-6, with D uncertain. The sequence was collected from an adult who received the AZD1222 COVID-19 vaccine. CDR3 nucleotides: TGTGCCAGTAGTCCACCCGGGGTTTCACCCCTCCACTTT. It translates to CASSPPGVSPLHF.